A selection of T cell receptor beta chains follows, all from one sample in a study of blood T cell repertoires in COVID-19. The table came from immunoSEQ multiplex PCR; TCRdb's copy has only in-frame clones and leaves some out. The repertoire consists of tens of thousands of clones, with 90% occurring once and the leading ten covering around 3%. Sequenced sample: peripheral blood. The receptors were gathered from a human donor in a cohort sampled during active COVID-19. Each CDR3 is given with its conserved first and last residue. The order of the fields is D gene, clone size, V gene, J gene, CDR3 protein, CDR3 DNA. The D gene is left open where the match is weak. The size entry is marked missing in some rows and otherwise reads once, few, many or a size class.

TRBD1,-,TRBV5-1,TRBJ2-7,CASSAAGTGYEQYF,TGCGCCAGCAGCGCCGCCGGGACAGGTTACGAGCAGTACTTC
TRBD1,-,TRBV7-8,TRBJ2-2,CASRYPGQGNTGELFF,TGTGCCAGCAGGTATCCGGGACAGGGGAACACCGGGGAGCTGTTTTTT
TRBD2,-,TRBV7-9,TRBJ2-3,CASSLGSAGGADTQYF,TGTGCCAGCAGCTTAGGGTCGGCGGGAGGAGCAGATACGCAGTATTTT
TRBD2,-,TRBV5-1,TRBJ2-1,CASSPGLIYNEQFF,TGCGCCAGCAGCCCGGGACTAATCTACAATGAGCAGTTCTTC
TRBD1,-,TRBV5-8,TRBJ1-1,CASSFGTGMNTEAFF,TGTGCCAGCAGCTTCGGGACAGGGATGAACACTGAAGCTTTCTTT
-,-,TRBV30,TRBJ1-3,CAWSASAFSGNTIYF,TGTGCCTGGAGTGCCTCAGCGTTCTCTGGAAACACCATATATTTT
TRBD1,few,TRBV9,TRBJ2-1,CASSVARGGTGRHNEQFF,TGTGCCAGCAGCGTAGCCCGCGGTGGGACAGGGAGGCACAATGAGCAGTTCTTC
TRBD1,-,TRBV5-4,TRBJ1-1,CASRPGQGAMNTEAFF,TGTGCCAGCAGGCCTGGACAGGGGGCAATGAACACTGAAGCTTTCTTT
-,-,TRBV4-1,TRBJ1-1,CASSQPGKVDTEAFF,TGCGCCAGCAGCCAACCGGGTAAAGTGGACACTGAAGCTTTCTTT
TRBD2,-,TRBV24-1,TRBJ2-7,CATSDSLAGGSSYEQYF,TGTGCCACCAGTGACTCGCTAGCGGGAGGGAGCTCCTACGAGCAGTACTTC
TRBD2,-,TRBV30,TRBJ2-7,CAWSDLAGAFEQYF,TGTGCCTGGAGCGACCTAGCGGGAGCGTTCGAGCAGTACTTC
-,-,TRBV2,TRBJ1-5,CASRDYSNQPQHF,TGTGCCAGCAGGGACTACAGCAATCAGCCCCAGCATTTT
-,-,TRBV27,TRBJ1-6,CASSPLEGVARDNSPLHF,TGTGCCAGCAGCCCCCTTGAGGGGGTCGCACGTGATAATTCACCCCTCCACTTT
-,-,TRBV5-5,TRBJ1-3,CASSAPGHFSGNTIYF,TGTGCCAGCAGCGCACCGGGACATTTCTCTGGAAACACCATATATTTT
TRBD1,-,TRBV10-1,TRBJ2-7,CASSSYGTGSYEQYF,TGCGCCAGCAGTTCGTACGGGACAGGCAGCTACGAGCAGTACTTC
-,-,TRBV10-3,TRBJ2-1,CASMLDGSYNEQFF,TGTGCTTCTATGCTAGACGGCTCCTACAATGAGCAGTTCTTC
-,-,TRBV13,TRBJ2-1,CATSIGLGQGGDEQFF,TGTGCCACCTCGATAGGTCTAGGACAGGGAGGGGATGAGCAGTTCTTC
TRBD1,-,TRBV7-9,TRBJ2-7,CASSQRGTGLDEQYF,TGTGCCAGCAGCCAGCGTGGGACAGGGCTGGACGAGCAGTACTTC
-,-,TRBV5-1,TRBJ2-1,CASSLAGSSYNEQFF,TGCGCCAGCAGCTTGGCAGGTAGCTCCTACAATGAGCAGTTCTTC
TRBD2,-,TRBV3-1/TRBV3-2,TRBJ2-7,CASSRASGASYEQYF,TGTGCCAGCAGCCGGGCTAGCGGGGCTTCCTACGAGCAGTACTTC
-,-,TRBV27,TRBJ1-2,CASSFSGTGGYTF,TGTGCCAGCAGTTTTTCCGGAACCGGGGGCTACACCTTC
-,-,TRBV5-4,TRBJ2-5,CASSSSGTFQETQYF,TGTGCCAGCAGCTCAAGCGGAACTTTCCAAGAGACCCAGTACTTC
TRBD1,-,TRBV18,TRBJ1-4,CASSLRQGSVNEKLFF,TGTGCCAGCTCACTACGACAGGGTTCGGTGAATGAAAAACTGTTTTTT
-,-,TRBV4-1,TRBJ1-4,CASSHQQGWDEKLFF,TGCGCCAGCAGCCATCAACAGGGATGGGACGAAAAACTGTTTTTT
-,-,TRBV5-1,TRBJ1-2,CASSKDGDYGYTF,TGCGCCAGCAGCAAGGACGGGGACTATGGCTACACCTTC
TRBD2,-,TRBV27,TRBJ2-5,CASNFLSSNGGSMETQYF,TGTGCCAGCAACTTCCTATCTAGCAACGGGGGGAGTATGGAGACCCAGTACTTC
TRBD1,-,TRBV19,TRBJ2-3,CASSDRGLPTDTQYF,TGTGCCAGTAGCGACAGGGGGCTCCCTACAGATACGCAGTATTTT
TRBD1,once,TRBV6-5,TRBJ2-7,CASTRGPVYEQYF,TGTGCCAGCACTAGGGGGCCAGTATACGAGCAGTACTTC
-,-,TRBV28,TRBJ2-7,CASRQGGLSGTSSYEQYF,TGTGCCAGCAGACAGGGGGGTCTCAGCGGGACAAGCTCCTACGAGCAGTACTTC
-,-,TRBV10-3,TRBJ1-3,CAISEGTGNTIYF,TGTGCCATCAGTGAGGGGACAGGAAACACCATATATTTT
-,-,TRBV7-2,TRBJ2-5,CASSLEFAGETQYF,TGTGCCAGCAGCTTAGAGTTCGCGGGGGAGACCCAGTACTTC
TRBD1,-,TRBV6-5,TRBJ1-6,CASSYSSGQRNSPLHF,TGTGCCAGCAGTTATAGTTCGGGACAGAGAAATTCACCCCTCCACTTT
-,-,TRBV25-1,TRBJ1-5,CASSDGGAINQPQHF,TGTGCCAGCAGTGATGGCGGGGCCATCAATCAGCCCCAGCATTTT
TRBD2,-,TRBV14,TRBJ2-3,CASTPNQGLATDTQYF,TGTGCCAGCACCCCTAATCAGGGACTAGCAACTGATACGCAGTATTTT
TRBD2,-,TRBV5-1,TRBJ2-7,CASSLGTSGDEQYF,TGCGCCAGCAGCCTAGGGACTAGCGGTGACGAGCAGTACTTC
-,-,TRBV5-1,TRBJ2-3,CASSSAYEDTQYF,TGCGCCAGCAGCTCCGCGTATGAAGATACGCAGTATTTT
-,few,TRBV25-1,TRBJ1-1,CASSGRNLAGTEAFF,TGTGCCAGCAGTGGGAGAAACCTGGCGGGCACTGAAGCTTTCTTT
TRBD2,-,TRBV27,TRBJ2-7,CASSSRTSGSYEQYF,TGTGCCAGCAGTTCCCGGACTAGCGGCTCCTACGAGCAGTACTTC
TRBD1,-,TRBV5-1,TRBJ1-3,CASSRGTGSSGNTIYF,TGCGCCAGCAGTCGCGGGACAGGGAGCTCTGGAAACACCATATATTTT
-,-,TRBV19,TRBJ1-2,CASRRQSNNYGYTF,TGTGCCAGTAGGCGACAGAGTAATAACTATGGCTACACCTTC
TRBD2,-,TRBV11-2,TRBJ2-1,CASSSQGVAGRIVHNEQFF,TGTGCCAGCAGCTCCCAAGGGGTAGCGGGACGGATCGTCCACAATGAGCAGTTCTTC
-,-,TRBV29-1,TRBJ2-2,CSVDERSTGELFF,TGCAGCGTTGATGAGCGGAGCACCGGGGAGCTGTTTTTT
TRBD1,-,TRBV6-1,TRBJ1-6,CASSERSGQGSYNSPLHF,TGTGCCAGCAGTGAAAGGTCGGGACAGGGTTCTTATAATTCACCCCTCCACTTT
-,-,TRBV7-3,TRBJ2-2,CASSLAAGLNTGELFF,TGTGCCAGCAGCTTAGCGGCGGGACTGAACACCGGGGAGCTGTTTTTT
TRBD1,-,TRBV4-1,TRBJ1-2,CASSQVGDRGRGYTF,TGCGCCAGCAGCCAAGTCGGGGACAGGGGTCGCGGCTACACCTTC
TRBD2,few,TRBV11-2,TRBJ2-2,CASSPVRLAGTGELFF,TGTGCCAGCAGCCCAGTTAGACTAGCGGGCACCGGGGAGCTGTTTTTT
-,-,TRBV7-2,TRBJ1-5,CASSSQGGGGQPQHF,TGTGCCAGCAGCTCCCAAGGTGGAGGCGGTCAGCCCCAGCATTTT
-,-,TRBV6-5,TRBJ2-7,CASSYGTLNYEQYF,TGTGCCAGCAGTTACGGGACACTCAACTACGAGCAGTACTTC
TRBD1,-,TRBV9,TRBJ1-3,CASSAQTGVGNTIYF,TGTGCCAGCAGCGCCCAAACAGGGGTCGGGAACACCATATATTTT
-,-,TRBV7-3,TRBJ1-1,CASSPRGPGTEAFF,TGTGCCAGCAGCCCGCGGGGCCCAGGCACTGAAGCTTTCTTT
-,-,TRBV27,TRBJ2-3,CASSHLAGRTTDTQYF,TGTGCCAGCAGTCATCTAGCTGGGAGAACCACAGATACGCAGTATTTT
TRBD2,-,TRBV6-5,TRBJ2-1,CASSVTSGRALF,TGTGCCAGCAGCGTGACTAGCGGGAGGGCCCTCTTC
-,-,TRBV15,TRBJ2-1,CATSRTNLGEQFF,TGTGCCACCAGCAGAACTAATCTGGGTGAGCAGTTCTTC
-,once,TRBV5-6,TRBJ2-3,CASSFLTDTQYF,TGTGCCAGCAGCTTTCTCACAGATACGCAGTATTTT
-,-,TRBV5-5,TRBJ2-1,CASRGGSFSSYNEQFF,TGTGCCAGCAGGGGGGGTAGCTTCTCCTCCTACAATGAGCAGTTCTTC
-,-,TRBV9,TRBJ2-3,CASSVLSLSNTDTQYF,TGTGCCAGCAGCGTCTTGTCTTTGTCTAACACAGATACGCAGTATTTT
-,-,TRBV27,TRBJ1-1,CASSLLQNTEAFF,TGTGCCAGCAGTTTATTACAGAACACTGAAGCTTTCTTT